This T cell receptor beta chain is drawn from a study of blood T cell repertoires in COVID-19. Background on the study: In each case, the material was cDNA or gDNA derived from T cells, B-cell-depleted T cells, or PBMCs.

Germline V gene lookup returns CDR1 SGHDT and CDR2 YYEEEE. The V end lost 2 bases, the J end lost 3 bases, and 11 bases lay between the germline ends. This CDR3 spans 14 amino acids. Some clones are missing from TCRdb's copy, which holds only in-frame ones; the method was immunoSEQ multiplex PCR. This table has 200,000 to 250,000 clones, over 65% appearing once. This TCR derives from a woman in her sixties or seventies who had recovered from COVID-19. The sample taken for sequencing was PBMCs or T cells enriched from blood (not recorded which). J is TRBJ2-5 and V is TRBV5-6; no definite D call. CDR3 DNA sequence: TGTGCCAGCAGCTTTCAGGCAGTTGAAGAGACCCAGTACTTC. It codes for CASSFQAVEETQYF.